This T cell receptor (beta chain) was documented in a study of blood T cells in healthy people across ages. Study-level findings and limits: The study could not conclusively compare naive and antigen-experienced cells, given its unsorted PBMCs. Naive T cell percentage strongly correlated with TCR beta diversity.

Together with a sample-barcoded 5' primer, a J-beta primer mix was included in a second PCR lasting roughly 6 to 12 cycles. TCRdb called the 5' RACE reads again in MiXCR, with one record for every CDR3 protein. The table includes fewer than 1,000,000 distinct CDR3 sequences, about half detected once. The CDR3 loop spans 14 amino acids. The germline CDR1 and CDR2 sequences are MNHEY and SVGAGI. Trimming cost V 3 bases and J 6 bases, with 12 bases left between them. About this clonotype itself: Antigen: not known. A much larger clone differs from this one at a single base, so this may be a read error.

The sample taken for sequencing was blood. V and J are TRBV6-5 and TRBJ2-1; D call uncertain. The source of this sequence is a man aged 80 or over in good health. CDR3 region: CASSYPGNFNEQFF. The CDR3 coding sequence is TGTGCCAGCAGTTATCCAGGAAACTTCAATGAGCAGTTCTTC.